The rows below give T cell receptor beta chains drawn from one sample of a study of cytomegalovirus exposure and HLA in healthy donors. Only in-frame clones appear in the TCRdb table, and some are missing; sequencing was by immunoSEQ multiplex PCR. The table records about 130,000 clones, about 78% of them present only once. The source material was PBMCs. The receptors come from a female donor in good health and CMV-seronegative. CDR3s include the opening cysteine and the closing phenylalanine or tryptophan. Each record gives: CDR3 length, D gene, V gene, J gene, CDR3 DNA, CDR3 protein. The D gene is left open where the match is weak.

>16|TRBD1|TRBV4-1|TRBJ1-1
TGCGCCAGCAGCCAAGTAGTAGGGGGCTTGAACACTGAAGCTTTCTTT
CASSQVVGGLNTEAFF
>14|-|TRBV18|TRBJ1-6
TGTGCCAGCTCACCACCTACTAGCGGTTCACCCCTCCACTTT
CASSPPTSGSPLHF
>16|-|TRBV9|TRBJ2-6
TGTGCCAGCAGCGTAGGGGGGGGAACGGGGGCCAACGGCCTGACTTTC
CASSVGGGTGANGLTF
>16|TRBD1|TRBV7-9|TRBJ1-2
TGTTCCAGCAGCCTAGACGGGGGACAGTCCGGCTATGGCTACACCTTC
CSSSLDGGQSGYGYTF
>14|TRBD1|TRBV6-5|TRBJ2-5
TGTGCCAGCAGTTTGGACAGGGGACAAGAGACCCAGTACTTC
CASSLDRGQETQYF
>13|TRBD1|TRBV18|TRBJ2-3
TGTGCCAGCTCACCCGACAGGGAAGATACGCAGTATTTT
CASSPDREDTQYF
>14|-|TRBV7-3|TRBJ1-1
TGTGCCAGCAGCTTGGGACAAACGAACACTGAAGCTTTCTTT
CASSLGQTNTEAFF
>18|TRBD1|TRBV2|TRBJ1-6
TGTGCCAGCAGCCAACCCCGGGACAGCAGTAGTTATAATTCACCCCTCCACTTT
CASSQPRDSSSYNSPLHF
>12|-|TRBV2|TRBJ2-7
TGTGCCAGCACGGCGGGGCCATACGAGCAGTACTTC
CASTAGPYEQYF
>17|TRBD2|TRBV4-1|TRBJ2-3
TGCGCCAGCAGCCAAGGCAGGACTAGCTGGAGCACAGATACGCAGTATTTT
CASSQGRTSWSTDTQYF
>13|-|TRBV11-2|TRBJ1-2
TGTGCCAGCAGCTTAGGGGCAGACTATGGCTACACCTTC
CASSLGADYGYTF
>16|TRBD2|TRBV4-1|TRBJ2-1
TGCGCCAGCAGCCAACGGAGCGGGGGGGCCGTCAATGAGCAGTTCTTC
CASSQRSGGAVNEQFF
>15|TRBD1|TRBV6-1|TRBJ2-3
TGTGCCAGCAGTGAGGGCACAGGGGGCAGAGATACGCAGTATTTT
CASSEGTGGRDTQYF
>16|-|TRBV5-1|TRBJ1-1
TGCGCCAGCGGTCCACTCTCGGGGGGCTATGACACTGAAGCTTTCTTT
CASGPLSGGYDTEAFF
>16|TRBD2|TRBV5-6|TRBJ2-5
TGTGCCAGCAGTGGACTAGCGGGAGAGTACCAAGAGACCCAGTACTTC
CASSGLAGEYQETQYF